The rows below give T cell receptor beta chains drawn from one sample of a study of fetal regulatory T cell absence and autoimmunity. Clones were read by immunoSEQ multiplex PCR, and TCRdb kept only the in-frame ones, dropping some. This table has some 46,000 clones, roughly four fifths appearing once. Sequenced material: cord blood. The receptors derive from a newborn boy with IPEX syndrome. Both conserved end residues are part of each CDR3. The order of the fields is clone size, V gene, J gene, D gene, CDR3 DNA, CDR3 protein. The D gene is left open where the match is weak. The size entry is marked missing in some rows and otherwise reads once, few, many or a size class.

size: -
V: TRBV2
J: TRBJ1-5
D: TRBD1
DNA: TGTGCCAGCAGCCAGAGACAGGGGTTCAATCAGCCCCAGCATTTT
CDR3: CASSQRQGFNQPQHF

size: -
V: TRBV27
J: TRBJ1-2
D: TRBD1
DNA: TGTGCCAGCAGTCCGAGCCGGGGGGACAGGGGGCTTGGCTACACCTTC
CDR3: CASSPSRGDRGLGYTF

size: -
V: TRBV4-2
J: TRBJ2-2
D: TRBD2
DNA: TGTGCCAGCAGCCAACTAGCGGGGAACACCGGGGAGCTGTTTTTT
CDR3: CASSQLAGNTGELFF

size: -
V: TRBV12-5
J: TRBJ2-2
D: -
DNA: TGTGCTAGTGGTTTGGGGAGCCGGGGTTGGGGATATGGCGGGGAGCTGTTTTTT
CDR3: CASGLGSRGWGYGGELFF

size: -
V: TRBV7-9
J: TRBJ2-7
D: -
DNA: TGTGCCAGCAGCTTAGGTCCGGGTTCCCTGGACGAGCAGTACTTC
CDR3: CASSLGPGSLDEQYF

size: -
V: TRBV5-3
J: TRBJ1-4
D: TRBD1
DNA: TGTGCCAGAAGCTCCAGCCGGGACAGGGACGAAAAACTGTTTTTT
CDR3: CARSSSRDRDEKLFF

size: few
V: TRBV6-1
J: TRBJ1-1
D: TRBD1
DNA: TGTGCCAGCAGTCCCACAGGGGGCACTGAAGCTTTCTTT
CDR3: CASSPTGGTEAFF

size: -
V: TRBV7-9
J: TRBJ2-1
D: TRBD1
DNA: TGTGCCAGCAGCTTAGGGGACAGGGACGATGAGCAGTTCTTC
CDR3: CASSLGDRDDEQFF

size: -
V: TRBV6-6
J: TRBJ1-2
D: TRBD1
DNA: TGTGCCAGCAGTTACAGGGGGCACTATGGCTACACCTTC
CDR3: CASSYRGHYGYTF

size: once
V: TRBV4-1
J: TRBJ2-3
D: TRBD2
DNA: TGCGCCAGCAGCCAAGGCCGGGCTAGCGGGTTGGACGATACGCAGTATTTT
CDR3: CASSQGRASGLDDTQYF

size: -
V: TRBV30
J: TRBJ2-1
D: TRBD1
DNA: TGTGCCTGGAATGCAGGGGGCCTTGCGGGCTCCTACAATGAGCAGTTCTTC
CDR3: CAWNAGGLAGSYNEQFF

size: -
V: TRBV19
J: TRBJ1-3
D: -
DNA: TGTGCCAGTAGTATCCGAAGCGTCTACTCTGGAAACACCATATATTTT
CDR3: CASSIRSVYSGNTIYF

size: -
V: TRBV18
J: TRBJ1-5
D: -
DNA: TGTGCCAGCTCACCAGATAGCAATCAGCCCCAGCATTTT
CDR3: CASSPDSNQPQHF

size: -
V: TRBV7-2
J: TRBJ2-7
D: -
DNA: TGTGCCAGCAGCTTAGTAGAGCCCCCCTACGAGCAGTACTTC
CDR3: CASSLVEPPYEQYF

size: -
V: TRBV11-2
J: TRBJ1-1
D: TRBD1
DNA: TGTGCCAGCAGCTTGAACAGGGGAAGGGGAACTGAAGCTTTCTTT
CDR3: CASSLNRGRGTEAFF

size: -
V: TRBV4-1
J: TRBJ2-7
D: -
DNA: TGCGCCAGCAGCCGGGACTCCTACGAGCAGTACTTC
CDR3: CASSRDSYEQYF

size: -
V: TRBV7-2
J: TRBJ2-2
D: TRBD2
DNA: TGTGCCAGCAGCACTCTAGCGGGGGGACCCAACACCGGGGAGCTGTTTTTT
CDR3: CASSTLAGGPNTGELFF

size: -
V: TRBV7-2
J: TRBJ2-3
D: -
DNA: TGTGCCAGCAGCTTAGGGTTTAGCACAGATACGCAGTATTTT
CDR3: CASSLGFSTDTQYF

size: few
V: TRBV19
J: TRBJ2-3
D: TRBD2
DNA: TGTGCCAGTAGGAGGACTAGCGGGGGATGGGGCACAGATACGCAGTATTTT
CDR3: CASRRTSGGWGTDTQYF

size: -
V: TRBV7-6
J: TRBJ2-7
D: -
DNA: TGTGCCAGCAGCTTAGCGAATAGGCAGCAGGGCCATTGGGCCTACGAGCAGTACTTC
CDR3: CASSLANRQQGHWAYEQYF

size: -
V: TRBV18
J: TRBJ2-7
D: TRBD1
DNA: TGTGCCAGCTCACCTAGGACAGGGAGATACGAGCAGTACTTC
CDR3: CASSPRTGRYEQYF

size: -
V: TRBV6-1
J: TRBJ2-3
D: -
DNA: TGTGCCAGCAGTGAAAGCGGTGCGGGATTCAGGACAGATACGCAGTATTTT
CDR3: CASSESGAGFRTDTQYF

size: -
V: TRBV11-3
J: TRBJ2-5
D: -
DNA: TGTGCCAGCAGCCCCTTGGCGGGGACCCAGTACTTC
CDR3: CASSPLAGTQYF

size: few
V: TRBV7-6
J: TRBJ2-7
D: -
DNA: TGTGCCAGCAGCTTAGCGCGCAGGGGCTCCTACGAGCAGTACTTC
CDR3: CASSLARRGSYEQYF

size: -
V: TRBV5-1
J: TRBJ1-1
D: TRBD1
DNA: TGCGCCAGCAGCTTGGCATTTGCCGGGACAGGTAGAACTGAAGCTTTCTTT
CDR3: CASSLAFAGTGRTEAFF

size: -
V: TRBV30
J: TRBJ2-3
D: -
DNA: TGTGCCTGGAGTCCACCCAGCACAGATACGCAGTATTTT
CDR3: CAWSPPSTDTQYF

size: -
V: TRBV6-5
J: TRBJ2-3
D: -
DNA: TGTGCCAGCAGTTACTCTTGGCAGGGCACAGATACGCAGTATTTT
CDR3: CASSYSWQGTDTQYF

size: -
V: TRBV19
J: TRBJ2-2
D: TRBD1
DNA: TGTGCCAGTAGTATCGGGACAGGGAACACCGGGGAGCTGTTTTTT
CDR3: CASSIGTGNTGELFF

size: -
V: TRBV18
J: TRBJ1-1
D: -
DNA: TGTGCCAGCTCACCATTTTCTACTCGTGGGGTTTTGGGTAACACTGAAGCTTTCTTT
CDR3: CASSPFSTRGVLGNTEAFF

size: -
V: TRBV29-1
J: TRBJ1-1
D: -
DNA: TGCAGCCTTCGCCGCCCTTTACAGCTGAACACTGAAGCTTTCTTT
CDR3: CSLRRPLQLNTEAFF

size: -
V: TRBV18
J: TRBJ1-4
D: -
DNA: TGTGCCAGCTCACCAGGGGGAGAAAAACTGTTTTTT
CDR3: CASSPGGEKLFF

size: -
V: TRBV27
J: TRBJ2-1
D: -
DNA: TGTGCCAGCAGTTTAACTAACTACAATGAGCAGTTCTTC
CDR3: CASSLTNYNEQFF

size: -
V: TRBV18
J: TRBJ2-7
D: -
DNA: TGTGCCAGCTCACCAGGGGGCGAGCAGTACTTC
CDR3: CASSPGGEQYF

size: -
V: TRBV5-3
J: TRBJ2-3
D: -
DNA: TGTGCCAGAAGCTTGGCGGCAGGTGGAGATACGCAGTATTTT
CDR3: CARSLAAGGDTQYF